This is a list of T cell receptor beta chains from one sample in a study of blood T cell repertoires in COVID-19. This table comes from immunoSEQ multiplex PCR, and its TCRdb copy is limited to in-frame clones, with some not included. The profile shows about 40,000 clones, 91% of them singletons. Sequenced sample: peripheral blood. All receptors come from a woman older than 75 with acute or convalescent COVID-19. The CDR3 runs from the conserved cysteine through the conserved F or W. The D gene is left open where the match is weak. The listing skips clone size in some rows; elsewhere it reads once, few, many or a size class.

v_call: TRBV6-2/TRBV6-3
d_call: TRBD1
j_call: TRBJ1-2
clone_size: -
cdr3_aa: CASSLTGDYGYTF
cdr3_nt: TGTGCCAGCAGCCTAACAGGGGACTATGGCTACACCTTC

v_call: TRBV9
d_call: -
j_call: TRBJ1-2
clone_size: -
cdr3_aa: CASSVRGEGTNYGYTF
cdr3_nt: TGTGCCAGCAGCGTTCGGGGGGAGGGGACTAACTATGGCTACACCTTC

v_call: TRBV6-5
d_call: -
j_call: TRBJ1-5
clone_size: -
cdr3_aa: CASSTTLRTWHF
cdr3_nt: TGTGCCAGCAGTACCACGCTTCGAACATGGCATTTT

v_call: TRBV12-3/TRBV12-4
d_call: -
j_call: TRBJ1-1
clone_size: -
cdr3_aa: CASIRRPGTEAFF
cdr3_nt: TGTGCCAGCATCAGACGGCCGGGCACTGAAGCTTTCTTT

v_call: TRBV30
d_call: -
j_call: TRBJ2-3
clone_size: -
cdr3_aa: CAWSVVGTTDTQYF
cdr3_nt: TGTGCCTGGAGTGTAGTGGGGACAACAGATACGCAGTATTTT

v_call: TRBV5-1
d_call: -
j_call: TRBJ2-1
clone_size: once
cdr3_aa: CASSLAYLRNEQFF
cdr3_nt: TGCGCCAGCAGCTTGGCCTACCTCCGCAATGAGCAGTTCTTC

v_call: TRBV5-1
d_call: TRBD2
j_call: TRBJ2-1
clone_size: -
cdr3_aa: CASSFRRTSNEQFF
cdr3_nt: TGCGCCAGCAGCTTTAGGCGGACTAGCAATGAGCAGTTCTTC

v_call: TRBV29-1
d_call: -
j_call: TRBJ1-1
clone_size: -
cdr3_aa: CSALRSLNTEAFF
cdr3_nt: TGCAGCGCCCTGCGGTCTTTGAACACTGAAGCTTTCTTT

v_call: TRBV7-9
d_call: TRBD1
j_call: TRBJ2-2
clone_size: -
cdr3_aa: CASSRMDRGPIGELFF
cdr3_nt: TGTGCCAGCAGCCGGATGGACAGGGGGCCGATCGGGGAGCTGTTTTTT

v_call: TRBV4-3
d_call: -
j_call: TRBJ1-4
clone_size: -
cdr3_aa: CASSWTGSTEKLFF
cdr3_nt: TGCGCCAGCAGCTGGACGGGATCGACGGAAAAACTGTTTTTT